This T cell receptor (beta chain) was observed in a study of cytomegalovirus exposure and HLA in healthy donors. V was trimmed by 6 bases and J by 8 bases, leaving 16 bases between them. The CDR3 has 13 amino acids. Germline V gives CDR1 MNHEY, CDR2 SMNVEV (reference sequence). PCR primers comprised 60 Vbeta and 13 Jbeta primers. Repertoires were generated with immunoSEQ multiplex PCR, while TCRdb's copy carries only in-frame clones and drops some. The sample consists of 100,000 to 150,000 clones, 60% to 80% of them appearing once. This TCR was recovered from a male donor in good health and CMV-seronegative. The chain is built from TRBV27 and TRBJ1-2; possible D gene TRBD1, 6 bases. The specimen sequenced was PBMCs. The CDR3: CASSRDRIDGYTF. In DNA, the CDR3 is TGTGCCAGCAGCCGAGACAGGATCGACGGCTACACCTTC.